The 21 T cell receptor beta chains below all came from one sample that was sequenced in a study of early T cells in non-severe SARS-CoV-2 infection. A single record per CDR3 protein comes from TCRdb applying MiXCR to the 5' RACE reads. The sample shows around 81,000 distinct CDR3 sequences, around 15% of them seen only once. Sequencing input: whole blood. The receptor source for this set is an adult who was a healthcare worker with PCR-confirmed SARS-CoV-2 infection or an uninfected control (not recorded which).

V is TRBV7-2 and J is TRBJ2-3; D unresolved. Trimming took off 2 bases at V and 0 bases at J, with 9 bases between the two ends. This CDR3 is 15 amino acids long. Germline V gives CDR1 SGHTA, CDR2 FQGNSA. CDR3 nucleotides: TGTGCCAGCAGCTTATGGGCAGCTAGCACAGATACGCAGTATTTT. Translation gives CASSLWAASTDTQYF. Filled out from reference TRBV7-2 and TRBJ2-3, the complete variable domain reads GAGVSQSPSNKVTEKGKDVELRCDPISGHTALYWYRQSLGQGLEFLIYFQGNSAPDKSGLPSDRFSAERTGGSVSTLTIQRTQQEDSAVYLCASSLWAASTDTQYFGPGTRLTVL.

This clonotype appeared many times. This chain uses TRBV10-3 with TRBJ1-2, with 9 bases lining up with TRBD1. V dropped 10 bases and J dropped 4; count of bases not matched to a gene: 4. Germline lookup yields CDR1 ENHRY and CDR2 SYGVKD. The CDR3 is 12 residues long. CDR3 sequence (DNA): TGTGCCACAGTGGGACAGGGCTATGGCTACACCTTC. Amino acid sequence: CATVGQGYGYTF.

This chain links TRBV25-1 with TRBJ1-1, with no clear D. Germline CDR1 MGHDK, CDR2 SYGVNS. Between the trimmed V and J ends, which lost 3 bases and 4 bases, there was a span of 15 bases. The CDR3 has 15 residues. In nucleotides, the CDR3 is TGTGCCAGCAGTGATTTAGGGCGCGGGAGCACTGAAGCTTTCTTT. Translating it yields CASSDLGRGSTEAFF.

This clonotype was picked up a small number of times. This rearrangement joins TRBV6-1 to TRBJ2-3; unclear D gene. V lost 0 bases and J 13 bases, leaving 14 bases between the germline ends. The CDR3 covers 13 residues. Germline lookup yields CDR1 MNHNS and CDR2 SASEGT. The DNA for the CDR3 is TGTGCCAGCAGTGAAGCTTACGCCCCTAGGGAGTATTTT. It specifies CASSEAYAPREYF.

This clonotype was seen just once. The CDR3 DNA reads as TGTGCCAGCAGCGCGGTGCGCGGAGACAGAATCTCTGGAAACACCATATATTTT. Amino acids: CASSAVRGDRISGNTIYF. V gene TRBV9 combines with J gene TRBJ1-3, with D possibly matching TRBD1 (5 bases). The germline V gene encodes CDR1 SGDLS and CDR2 YYNGEE. Between the trimmed V and J ends, which lost 3 bases and 0 bases, there was a span of 19 bases. This CDR3 contains 18 residues. The variable domain in full, with the rest retrieved from reference TRBV9 and TRBJ1-3, is DSGVTQTPKHLITATGQRVTLRCSPRSGDLSVYWYQQSLDQGLQFLIQYYNGEERAKGNILERFSAQQFPDLHSELNLSSLELGDSALYFCASSAVRGDRISGNTIYFGEGSWLTVV.

The CDR3 bases are TGCAGCGTTAAGGGGCTGATGAACACTGAAGCTTTCTTT. Encoded protein: CSVKGLMNTEAFF. The chain has TRBV29-1 and TRBJ1-1; D possibly corresponds to TRBD1 (5 bases). Germline loops: CDR1 SQVTM, CDR2 ANQGSEA. Trimming took off 5 bases at V and 0 bases at J, with 10 bases between the two ends. This CDR3 spans 13 amino acids.

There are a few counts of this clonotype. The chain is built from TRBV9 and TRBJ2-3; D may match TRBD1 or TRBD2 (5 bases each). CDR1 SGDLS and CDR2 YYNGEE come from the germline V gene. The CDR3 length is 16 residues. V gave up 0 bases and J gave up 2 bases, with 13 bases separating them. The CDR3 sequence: CASSVEADTITDTQYF. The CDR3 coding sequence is TGTGCCAGCAGCGTAGAAGCGGACACGATCACAGATACGCAGTATTTT.

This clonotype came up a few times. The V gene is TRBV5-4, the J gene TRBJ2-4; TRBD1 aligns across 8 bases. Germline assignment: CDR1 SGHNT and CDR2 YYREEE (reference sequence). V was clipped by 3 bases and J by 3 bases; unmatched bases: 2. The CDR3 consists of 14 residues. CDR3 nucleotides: TGTGCCAGCAGCTATGACAGGGGCAAAAACATTCAGTACTTC. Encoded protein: CASSYDRGKNIQYF. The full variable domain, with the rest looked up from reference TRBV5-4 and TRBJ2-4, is ETGVTQSPTHLIKTRGQQVTLRCSSQSGHNTVSWYQQALGQGPQFIFQYYREEENGRGNFPPRFSGLQFPNYSSELNVNALELDDSALYLCASSYDRGKNIQYFGAGTRLSVL.

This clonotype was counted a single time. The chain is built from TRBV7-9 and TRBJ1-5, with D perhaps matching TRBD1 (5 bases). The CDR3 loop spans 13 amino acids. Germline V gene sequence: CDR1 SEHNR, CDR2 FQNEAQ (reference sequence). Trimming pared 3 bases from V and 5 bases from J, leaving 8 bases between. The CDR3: CASSFVGDQPQHF. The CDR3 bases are TGTGCCAGCAGCTTTGTAGGGGATCAGCCCCAGCATTTT.

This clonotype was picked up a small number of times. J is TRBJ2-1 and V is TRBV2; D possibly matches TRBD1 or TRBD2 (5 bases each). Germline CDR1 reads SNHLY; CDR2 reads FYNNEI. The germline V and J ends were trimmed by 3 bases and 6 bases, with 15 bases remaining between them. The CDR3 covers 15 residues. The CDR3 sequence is CASSEVRGPTNEQFF. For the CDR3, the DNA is TGTGCCAGCAGTGAGGTGAGGGGACCCACCAATGAGCAGTTCTTC. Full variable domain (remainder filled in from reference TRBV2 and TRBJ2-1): EPEVTQTPSHQVTQMGQEVILRCVPISNHLYFYWYRQILGQKVEFLVSFYNNEISEKSEIFDDQFSVERPDGSNFTLKIRSTKLEDSAMYFCASSEVRGPTNEQFFGPGTRLTVL.

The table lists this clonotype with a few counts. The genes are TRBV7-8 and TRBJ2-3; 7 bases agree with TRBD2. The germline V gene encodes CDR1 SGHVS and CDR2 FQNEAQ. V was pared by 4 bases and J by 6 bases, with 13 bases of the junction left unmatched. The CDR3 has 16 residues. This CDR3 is CASSSPWEGVADTQYF. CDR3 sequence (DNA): TGTGCCAGCAGCTCCCCGTGGGAGGGCGTTGCCGATACGCAGTATTTT.

The DNA for the CDR3 is TGTGCCAGCAGCTTGAGTAGCGGGAGGGGTGCAGATACGCAGTATTTT. Protein: CASSLSSGRGADTQYF. The chain carries TRBV5-4 and TRBJ2-3; TRBD2 matches 11 bases. Germline CDR1 and CDR2: SGHNT and YYREEE (reference sequence). The length of the CDR3 is 16 residues. V shed 1 base and J 4 bases; nucleotides not matched to a gene: 5.

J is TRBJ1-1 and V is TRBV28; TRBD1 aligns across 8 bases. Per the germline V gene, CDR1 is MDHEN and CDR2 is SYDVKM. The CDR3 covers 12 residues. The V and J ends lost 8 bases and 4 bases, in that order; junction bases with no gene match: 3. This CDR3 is CASETGGTEAFF. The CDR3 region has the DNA TGTGCCAGCGAAACAGGGGGCACTGAAGCTTTCTTT. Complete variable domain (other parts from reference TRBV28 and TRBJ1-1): DVKVTQSSRYLVKRTGEKVFLECVQDMDHENMFWYRQDPGLGLRLIYFSYDVKMKEKGDIPEGYSVSREKKERFSLILESASTNQTSMYLCASETGGTEAFFGQGTRLTVV.

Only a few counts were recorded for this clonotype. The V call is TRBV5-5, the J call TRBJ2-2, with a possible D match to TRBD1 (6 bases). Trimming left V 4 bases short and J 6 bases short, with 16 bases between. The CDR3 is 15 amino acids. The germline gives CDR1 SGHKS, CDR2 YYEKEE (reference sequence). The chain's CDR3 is CASSLERGFAGELFF. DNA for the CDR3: TGTGCCAGCAGCCTGGAGAGGGGGTTCGCCGGGGAGCTGTTTTTT.

The CDR3 protein is CASRPTGGQQFF. The DNA of the CDR3 is TGTGCCAGCAGGCCGACAGGGGGCCAGCAGTTCTTC. The rearrangement links TRBV11-1 to TRBJ2-1; 10 nucleotides align to TRBD1. CDR1 is SGHAT, CDR2 FQDESV, per germline (reference sequence). Trimming took 6 bases from V and 11 from J; bases not matched to a gene: 4. The CDR3 runs to 12 residues.

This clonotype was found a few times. The CDR3 DNA sequence: TGTGCCAGCAGCTTGGGGAGCGGGGGGCTCTACAATGAGCAGTTCTTC. Translated, it gives CASSLGSGGLYNEQFF. The chain has TRBV5-4 and TRBJ2-1, with 9 bases that match TRBD2. V gave up 0 bases and J gave up 3 bases; unmatched junction bases: 4. This CDR3 comprises 16 residues. The germline V gene encodes CDR1 SGHNT and CDR2 YYREEE (reference sequence).

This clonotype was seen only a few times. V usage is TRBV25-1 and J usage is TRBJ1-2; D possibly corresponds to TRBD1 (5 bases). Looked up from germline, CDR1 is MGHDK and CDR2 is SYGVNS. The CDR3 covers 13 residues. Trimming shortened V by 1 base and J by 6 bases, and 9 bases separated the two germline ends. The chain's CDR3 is CASSESGADGYTF. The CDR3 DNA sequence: TGTGCCAGCAGTGAATCTGGGGCTGATGGCTACACCTTC.

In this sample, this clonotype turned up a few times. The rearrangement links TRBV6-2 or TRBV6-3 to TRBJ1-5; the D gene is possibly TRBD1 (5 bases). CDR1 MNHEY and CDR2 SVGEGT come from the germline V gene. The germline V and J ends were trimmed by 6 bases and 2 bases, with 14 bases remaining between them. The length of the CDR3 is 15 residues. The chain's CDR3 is CASRQTAMGNQPQHF. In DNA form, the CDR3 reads TGTGCCAGCAGACAGACAGCCATGGGCAATCAGCCCCAGCATTTT.

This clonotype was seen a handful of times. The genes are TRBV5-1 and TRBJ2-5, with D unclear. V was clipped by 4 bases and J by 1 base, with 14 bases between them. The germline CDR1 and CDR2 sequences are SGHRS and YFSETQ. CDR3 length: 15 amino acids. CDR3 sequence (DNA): TGCGCCAGCAGCCCAGACCGTGGGGTCCAAGAGACCCAGTACTTC. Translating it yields CASSPDRGVQETQYF. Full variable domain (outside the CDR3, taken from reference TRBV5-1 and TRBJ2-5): KAGVTQTPRYLIKTRGQQVTLSCSPISGHRSVSWYQQTPGQGLQFLFEYFSETQRNKGNFPGRFSGRQFSNSRSEMNVSTLELGDSALYLCASSPDRGVQETQYFGPGTRLLVL.

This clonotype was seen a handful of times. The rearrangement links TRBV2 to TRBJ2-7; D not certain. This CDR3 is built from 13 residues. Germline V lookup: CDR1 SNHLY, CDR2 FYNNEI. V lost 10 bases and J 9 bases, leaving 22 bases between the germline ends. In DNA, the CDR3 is TGTGCCACAGACCTTATGGGGTATACTGGGCAGTACTTC. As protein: CATDLMGYTGQYF.

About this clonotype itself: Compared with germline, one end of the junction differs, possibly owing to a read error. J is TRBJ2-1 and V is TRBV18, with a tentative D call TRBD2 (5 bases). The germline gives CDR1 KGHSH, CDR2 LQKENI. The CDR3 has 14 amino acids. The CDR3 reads CASSPPRGLGEQFF. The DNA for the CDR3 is TGTGCCAGCTCTCCACCACGGGGTTTGGGTGAGCAGTTCTTC.